Shown below are 27 T cell receptor beta chains from a single sample sequenced in a study of T-cell memory formation after mild COVID-19. TCRdb re-called the 5' RACE reads with MiXCR, one entry per CDR3 protein. This table holds around 220,000 distinct CDR3 sequences, roughly 15% found once. Source material: PBMCs or a T cell subset sorted from them (not recorded which). These receptors were taken from a man aged 18-30 years who had mild COVID-19 (a few samples of this study predate the infection). Cell type and time point are not known.

Ten or more counts support this clonotype. The V gene is TRBV5-5, the J gene TRBJ1-5, with D unresolved. There are 17 residues in the CDR3. Germline lookup yields CDR1 SGHKS and CDR2 YYEKEE (reference sequence). Trimming removed 7 bases from V and 3 bases from J, with 23 bases in between. CDR3 sequence: CASPRNPGESNNQPQHF. For the CDR3, the DNA is TGTGCCAGCCCACGAAACCCAGGCGAATCAAACAATCAGCCCCAGCATTTT.

This clonotype was seen more than once but under ten times. This chain connects TRBV6-5 to TRBJ2-7, with D perhaps TRBD1 (6 bases). The CDR3 consists of 15 residues. Germline-derived CDR1 and CDR2 are MNHEY and SVGAGI. V lost 6 bases and J 2 bases, leaving 17 bases between the germline ends. The CDR3 sequence: CASSFTGTPAYEQYF. CDR3 sequence (DNA): TGTGCCAGCAGCTTCACCGGGACACCCGCCTACGAGCAGTACTTC.

With regard to this clonotype: One end of the junction varies from germline; a read error may be responsible. The chain is built from TRBV7-9 and TRBJ1-5; D uncertain. Germline loops: CDR1 SEHNR, CDR2 FQNEAQ (reference sequence). There are 13 residues in the CDR3. CDR3 DNA: TGTGCCAGCAGCTACACGGGGAATCAGCCCCAGAATTTT. This sequence encodes CASSYTGNQPQNF.

This clonotype was seen a handful of times. The chain links TRBV18 to TRBJ1-1, with D unresolved. The CDR3 runs 16 residues. The germline V gene encodes CDR1 KGHSH and CDR2 LQKENI. V lost 3 bases, J lost 2 bases, and 16 bases lay in between. The CDR3: CASSPRVSGLNTEAFF. In nucleotides, the CDR3 is TGTGCCAGCTCACCGCGGGTATCTGGCCTCAACACTGAAGCTTTCTTT. The complete variable domain, with remaining parts taken from reference TRBV18 and TRBJ1-1, reads NAGVMQNPRHLVRRRGQEARLRCSPMKGHSHVYWYRQLPEEGLKFMVYLQKENIIDESGMPKERFSAEFPKEGPSILRIQQVVRGDSAAYFCASSPRVSGLNTEAFFGQGTRLTVV.

CDR3: CASIQTDTRETQYF. Here the CDR3 DNA reads TGTGCCAGCATCCAGACAGACACTAGGGAGACCCAGTACTTC. The chain joins TRBV28 to TRBJ2-5, with D perhaps assigned TRBD1 or TRBD2 (5 bases each). The V and J ends lost 7 bases and 5 bases respectively, with 17 bases between them. This CDR3 is 14 amino acids long. Germline loops: CDR1 MDHEN, CDR2 SYDVKM.

This clonotype has just a few counts. The chain is built from TRBV5-1 and TRBJ2-2; D might be TRBD1 (5 bases). The length of the CDR3 is 14 residues. Germline V gene sequence: CDR1 SGHRS, CDR2 YFSETQ. Trimming took off 4 bases at V and 7 bases at J, with 14 bases between the two ends. CDR3 sequence (DNA): TGCGCCAGCAGCGCCGACAGAGTCAACGGGGAGCTGTTTTTT. The encoded protein is CASSADRVNGELFF.

The rearrangement joins TRBV5-1 to TRBJ1-3; no firm D call. The V end lost 0 bases, the J end lost 0 bases, and 4 bases lay between the germline ends. This CDR3 region has 14 residues. Germline V gives CDR1 SGHRS, CDR2 YFSETQ. The CDR3: CASSLDYSGNTIYF. For the CDR3, the DNA is TGCGCCAGCAGCTTGGACTACTCTGGAAACACCATATATTTT.

This clonotype was recorded a few times. The chain's CDR3 is CASSPRPGGAANEQFF. CDR3 nucleotides: TGTGCCAGCAGCCCGCGACCAGGGGGCGCAGCCAATGAGCAGTTCTTC. The rearrangement joins TRBV7-2 to TRBJ2-1, with 8 bases identical to TRBD1. Germline loops: CDR1 SGHTA, CDR2 FQGNSA. The CDR3 is made up of 16 amino acids. The trim removed 5 bases at V and 6 bases at J, leaving 12 bases unmatched. The variable domain in full, with the rest retrieved from reference TRBV7-2 and TRBJ2-1, is GAGVSQSPSNKVTEKGKDVELRCDPISGHTALYWYRQSLGQGLEFLIYFQGNSAPDKSGLPSDRFSAERTGGSVSTLTIQRTQQEDSAVYLCASSPRPGGAANEQFFGPGTRLTVL.

A remark on this clonotype: The junction departs from germline at one end; a sequencing error may be responsible. The V call is TRBV20-1, the J call TRBJ2-5, with D possibly TRBD1 on 6 matching bases. This CDR3 is built from 13 residues. The germline gives CDR1 DFQATT, CDR2 SNEGSKA (reference sequence). The CDR3 bases are TGCAGTGCTAGAGATTCTAGGGGGAACAGGGCCCGGTTC. This codes for CSARDSRGNRARF.

This chain links TRBV5-1 with TRBJ1-1; 11 positions match TRBD1. V was clipped by 4 bases and J by 4 bases; unmatched bases: 3. CDR1 and CDR2 from the germline V gene are SGHRS and YFSETQ. The CDR3 is made up of 14 amino acids. The CDR3 is CASSPGQGVTEAFF. The CDR3 nucleotides are TGCGCCAGCAGCCCGGGACAGGGGGTCACTGAAGCTTTCTTT.

V gene TRBV7-2 combines with J gene TRBJ2-1; 13 positions agree with TRBD2. Trimming at V came to 6 bases and at J to 1 base, leaving 3 bases not matched to a gene. CDR3 length: 16 residues. Per the germline V gene, CDR1 is SGHTA and CDR2 is FQGNSA. CDR3 sequence reads: CASRTSGGNSYNEQFF. The CDR3 region has the DNA TGTGCCAGCAGGACTAGCGGGGGGAATTCCTACAATGAGCAGTTCTTC.

This chain connects TRBV27 to TRBJ1-2, with 7 bases matching TRBD1. V shed 0 bases, J shed 4 bases, and the junction held 5 bases outside the gene matches. Germline V gene lookup returns CDR1 MNHEY and CDR2 SMNVEV (reference sequence). This CDR3 is built from 15 residues. The DNA for the CDR3 is TGTGCCAGCAGTTTATCAGGGGGCAGGGGCTATGGCTACACCTTC. It translates to CASSLSGGRGYGYTF.

V and J are TRBV5-1 and TRBJ2-3; TRBD1 aligns across 10 bases. V lost 0 bases, J lost 14 bases, and 9 bases stayed unmatched. The CDR3 has 14 residues. CDR1 SGHRS and CDR2 YFSETQ come from the germline V gene. CDR3 nucleotides: TGCGCCAGCAGCTTGGTTAGCGGGACAGGGGCACGGTATTTT. Translation: CASSLVSGTGARYF.

The chain couples TRBV6-2 or TRBV6-3 to TRBJ2-3; the D is unclear. CDR3 length: 13 amino acids. Trimming removed 2 bases from V and 4 bases from J, with 7 bases in between. CDR1 is MNHEY, CDR2 SVGEGT, per germline. The CDR3 nucleotides are TGTGCCAGCAGTTACCGGCCCTCAGATACGCAGTATTTT. It specifies CASSYRPSDTQYF.

The gene calls are TRBV24-1 and TRBJ2-5, with 7 bases fitting TRBD2. V lost 1 base to trimming and J lost 1 base; unmatched junction nucleotides: 5. From germline, CDR1 is KGHDR and CDR2 SFDVKD. The CDR3 runs to 16 residues. The CDR3 DNA follows: TGTGCCACCAGTGATTTTGGGGAGGGAGTCCAAGAGACCCAGTACTTC. It specifies CATSDFGEGVQETQYF.

This clonotype showed up just a few times. The rearrangement links TRBV23-1 to TRBJ1-2; no definite D call. Being an ORF, TRBV23-1 has a function that is uncertain. This CDR3 contains 10 residues. Trimming took off 2 bases at V and 6 bases at J, with 1 base between the two ends. CDR3 sequence: CASSQHGYTF. Written as DNA, the CDR3 is TGCGCCAGCAGTCAACATGGCTACACCTTC.

The chain combines TRBV7-2 with TRBJ2-7; D possibly matches TRBD1 or TRBD2 (5 bases each). Germline V lookup: CDR1 SGHTA, CDR2 FQGNSA. V was cut by 4 bases and J by 3 bases, with 16 bases left in between. The CDR3 spans 15 residues. CDR3 loop: CASSYASGRSYEQYF. For the CDR3, the DNA is TGTGCCAGCAGCTATGCGTCGGGACGGAGCTACGAGCAGTACTTC.

In its sample, this clonotype was seen many times. The CDR3: CASSYQQGSGELFF. The CDR3 region has the DNA TGCGCCAGCAGCTACCAACAGGGCTCCGGGGAGCTGTTTTTT. The chain uses TRBV5-1 and TRBJ2-2, with a tentative D call TRBD1 (6 bases). With 3 bases removed from V and 6 bases from J, the gap between germline ends came to 12 bases. The CDR3 is 14 residues long. Germline loops: CDR1 SGHRS, CDR2 YFSETQ. Full variable domain (missing parts from reference TRBV5-1 and TRBJ2-2): KAGVTQTPRYLIKTRGQQVTLSCSPISGHRSVSWYQQTPGQGLQFLFEYFSETQRNKGNFPGRFSGRQFSNSRSEMNVSTLELGDSALYLCASSYQQGSGELFFGEGSRLTVL.

This clonotype was detected only a few times. The chain employs TRBV4-1 and TRBJ1-1; 8 bases are shared with TRBD1. With 1 base clipped from V and 3 bases from J, the junction kept 16 bases outside the gene matches. This CDR3 spans 19 amino acids. Looked up from germline, CDR1 is MGHRA and CDR2 is YSYEKL. The CDR3 spells CASSQAPGTGRRLDTEAFF. The CDR3 DNA is TGCGCCAGCAGCCAAGCCCCTGGGACAGGCCGAAGGTTGGACACTGAAGCTTTCTTT.

The chain employs TRBV6-2 or TRBV6-3 and TRBJ1-5, with D unresolved. CDR1 is MNHEY and CDR2 is SVGEGT in the germline V gene. This CDR3 is 12 amino acids long. V was trimmed by 4 bases and J by 6 bases, leaving 7 bases between them. The CDR3 DNA reads as TGTGCCAGCAGTTTCTTATTTCAGCCCCAGCATTTT. It codes for CASSFLFQPQHF.

V usage is TRBV2 and J usage is TRBJ2-5; D unresolved. Deletions cut 8 bases from V and 6 bases from J, with 4 bases between. The length of the CDR3 is 9 residues. Per germline, CDR1 SNHLY and CDR2 FYNNEI. CDR3 amino acids: CASGKTQYF. The CDR3 nucleotides read TGTGCCAGCGGAAAGACCCAGTACTTC.

This chain connects TRBV12-3 or TRBV12-4 to TRBJ1-2; D remains ambiguous. Trimming removed 9 bases at V and 4 bases at J, with 27 bases between. The CDR3 length is 17 residues. CDR3 nucleotide sequence: TGTGCCAGAAGCGCTGCTCGGGCAGCCCAGCGTGTCTATGGCTACACCTTC. The encoded protein is CARSAARAAQRVYGYTF.

This clonotype has more than one count but fewer than ten. The V gene is TRBV29-1, the J gene TRBJ1-1; D is ambiguous. Trimming cost V 4 bases and J 0 bases, with 9 bases left between them. Germline V gene lookup returns CDR1 SQVTM and CDR2 ANQGSEA. CDR3 size: 13 residues. The DNA for the CDR3 is TGCAGCGTTGGTGGGGTACTGAACACTGAAGCTTTCTTT. Translation gives CSVGGVLNTEAFF. The variable domain in full, with the rest retrieved from reference TRBV29-1 and TRBJ1-1, is SAVISQKPSRDICQRGTSLTIQCQVDSQVTMMFWYRQQPGQSLTLIATANQGSEATYESGFVIDKFPISRPNLTFSTLTVSNMSPEDSSIYLCSVGGVLNTEAFFGQGTRLTVV.

The gene calls are TRBV2 and TRBJ1-5; D perhaps matches TRBD1 (5 bases). CDR1 is SNHLY, CDR2 FYNNEI, per germline. Trimming removed 1 base from V and 9 bases from J, with 13 bases in between. The CDR3 is made up of 14 amino acids. CDR3 in amino acids: CASSEVRDSRPQHF. CDR3 bases: TGTGCCAGCAGTGAAGTGAGAGACAGTCGGCCCCAGCATTTT.

The chain is built from TRBV7-9 and TRBJ2-3; 8 nucleotides match TRBD2. V lost 2 bases and J lost 6; bases outside the gene matches: 4. Per germline, CDR1 SEHNR and CDR2 FQNEAQ (reference sequence). CDR3 length: 14 amino acids. The CDR3 is CASSLTGGPDTQYF. The CDR3 coding sequence is TGTGCCAGCAGCTTAACGGGGGGGCCCGATACGCAGTATTTT.

The CDR3 loop is CASSSLGGPVPYEQYV. CDR3 bases: TGTGCCAGCAGTTCCCTCGGGGGTCCGGTCCCCTACGAGCAGTACGTC. The chain carries TRBV28 and TRBJ2-7, with D tentatively TRBD2 (6 bases). The CDR3 covers 16 residues. V was trimmed by 4 bases and J by 2 bases, leaving 18 bases between them. CDR1 MDHEN and CDR2 SYDVKM come from the germline V gene.

This chain uses TRBV29-1 with TRBJ2-3; the match to TRBD2 covers 9 bases. CDR1 and CDR2 from the germline V gene are SQVTM and ANQGSEA. With V trimmed by 5 bases and J by 2 bases, 5 bases remained unmatched. The CDR3 has 14 amino acids. The CDR3 nucleotides read TGCAGCGTTCGACTAGCGGTCTTCACAGATACGCAGTATTTT. Translated: CSVRLAVFTDTQYF.